Here is one TCR beta chain with its context. Its target is not known. Molecular-barcoded quantitative 5'-RACE produced these TCR beta libraries. TCRdb re-derived calls from the 5' RACE reads in MiXCR, one entry per CDR3 protein. The sample contains roughly 470,000 distinct CDR3 sequences, 20% to 30% of which appear only once. From germline, CDR1 is SGHAT and CDR2 FQNNGV. J lost 5 bases, V lost 3 bases, and 3 bases had no gene match. The CDR3 runs to 14 residues. The sample belongs to a study of CD8 T cells in ankylosing spondylitis. General study points: In reactive arthritis synovial fluid and blood, some motif variants had been reported before. Disease-linked clones were found to be CD8+ and relatively rare in peripheral blood. The study identified a TCR beta motif of roughly eight highly homologous variants that appeared characteristic of ankylosing spondylitis blood.

Material: blood, either unsorted or a sorted T cell fraction (not recorded which). The gene calls are TRBV11-2 and TRBJ2-3, with 9 nucleotides matching TRBD1. This receptor was obtained from a male donor with ankylosing spondylitis. The CDR3 DNA reads as TGTGCCAGCAGCTTCCGGGACAGGGAAGATACGCAGTATTTT. Protein product: CASSFRDREDTQYF.